The T cell receptor beta chain under discussion was sequenced for a study of blood T cell repertoires in COVID-19. Overall study context: Both acute and convalescent COVID-19 samples were obtained from the United States, Italy and Spain.

Germline V lookup: CDR1 MNHEY, CDR2 SMNVEV (reference sequence). This CDR3 comprises 12 residues. V was pared by 5 bases and J by 5 bases, with 6 bases between. As handled by the study authors: The authors estimated nucleated cell counts from reference gene primer amplification. Profiled with immunoSEQ multiplex PCR; TCRdb holds only in-frame clones, not every one. The V and J calls and clone size were taken over from that table, and D and trimming were inferred from the DNA. The sample carries about 140,000 clones, about 82% recorded once. The sequence was obtained from a woman of 80 years or more with active or convalescent COVID-19. The material sequenced was peripheral blood. The V call is TRBV27, the J call TRBJ2-2; D not resolved. DNA for the CDR3: TGTGCCAGCAGTCACGGGACCGGGGAGCTGTTTTTT. Its protein product is CASSHGTGELFF.